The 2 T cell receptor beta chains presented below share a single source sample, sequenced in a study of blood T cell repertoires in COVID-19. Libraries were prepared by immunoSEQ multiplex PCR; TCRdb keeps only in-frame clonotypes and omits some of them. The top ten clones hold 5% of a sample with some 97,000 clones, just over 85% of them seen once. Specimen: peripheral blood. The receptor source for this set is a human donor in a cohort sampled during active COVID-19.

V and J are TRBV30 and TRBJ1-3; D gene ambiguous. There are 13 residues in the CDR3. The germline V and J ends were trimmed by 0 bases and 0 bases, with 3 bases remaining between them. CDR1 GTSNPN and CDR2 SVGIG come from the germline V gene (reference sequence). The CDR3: CAWSVHSGNTIYF. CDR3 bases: TGTGCCTGGAGTGTCCACTCTGGAAACACCATATATTTT.

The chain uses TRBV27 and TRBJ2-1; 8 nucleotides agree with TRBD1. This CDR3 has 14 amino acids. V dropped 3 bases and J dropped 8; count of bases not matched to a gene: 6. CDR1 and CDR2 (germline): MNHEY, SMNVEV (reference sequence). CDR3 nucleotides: TGTGCCAGCAGTTTCAGTGGCAGGGGGCATGAGCAGTTCTTC. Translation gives CASSFSGRGHEQFF.